This T cell receptor (beta chain) appears in the sequencing data of a study of cytomegalovirus exposure and HLA in healthy donors. The PCR had 60 Vbeta and 13 Jbeta primers. Using immunoSEQ multiplex PCR, the repertoire was profiled, and TCRdb retains in-frame clones only, with some absent. Altogether around 130,000 clones are present, 6.5% to 9.5% being singletons, with the ten largest covering about 5.5%. Germline CDR1 is SGHTA and CDR2 is FQGNSA. The V and J ends lost 0 bases and 5 bases respectively, with 14 bases between them. The CDR3 totals 15 residues. J is TRBJ2-7 and V is TRBV7-2, with D possibly TRBD2 on 6 matching bases. The source material was PBMCs. This receptor was obtained from a man aged 35-49 years in good health and CMV-seronegative. The chain's CDR3 is CASSLAGTYLDEQYF. The CDR3, as DNA: TGTGCCAGCAGCTTAGCGGGGACTTACCTGGACGAGCAGTACTTC.